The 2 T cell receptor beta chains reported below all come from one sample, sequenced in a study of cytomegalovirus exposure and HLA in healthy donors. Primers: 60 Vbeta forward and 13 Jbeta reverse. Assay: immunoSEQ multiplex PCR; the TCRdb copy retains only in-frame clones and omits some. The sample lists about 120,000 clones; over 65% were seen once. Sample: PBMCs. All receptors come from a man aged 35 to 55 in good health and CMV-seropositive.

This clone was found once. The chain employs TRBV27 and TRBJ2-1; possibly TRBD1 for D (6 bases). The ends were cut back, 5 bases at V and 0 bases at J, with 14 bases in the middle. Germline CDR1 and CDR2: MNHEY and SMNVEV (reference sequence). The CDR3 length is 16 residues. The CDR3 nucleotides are TGTGCCAGCAGTCCCCAGGGGCGGGCCTCCTACAATGAGCAGTTCTTC. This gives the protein CASSPQGRASYNEQFF.

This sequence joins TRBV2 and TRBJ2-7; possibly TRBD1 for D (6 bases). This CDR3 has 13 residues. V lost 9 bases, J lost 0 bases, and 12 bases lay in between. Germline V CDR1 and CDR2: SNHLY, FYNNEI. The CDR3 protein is CARRQVPSYEQYF. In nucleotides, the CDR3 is TGTGCCAGACGACAGGTCCCCTCCTACGAGCAGTACTTC.